These 22 T cell receptor beta chains share one sample of origin, sequenced in a study of cytomegalovirus exposure and HLA in healthy donors. PCR employed 60 Vbeta and 13 Jbeta primers. Clones were read by immunoSEQ multiplex PCR, and TCRdb kept only the in-frame ones, dropping some. Of 120,000 or so clones in the sample, 75% to 85% were seen once. The specimen was PBMCs. The receptors were sampled from a man aged 30-40 years in good health and CMV-seropositive.

The chain is built from TRBV5-4 and TRBJ2-2, with a weak D call TRBD1 (7 bases). Trimming removed 4 bases from V and 6 bases from J, with 13 bases in between. The CDR3 contains 14 residues. Germline values: CDR1 SGHNT, CDR2 YYREEE (reference sequence). CDR3 in DNA: TGTGCCAGCAGCCCGACAGGGAGGTCCGGGGAGCTGTTTTTT. Encoded protein: CASSPTGRSGELFF.

This clone was seen more than once but under ten times. The chain has TRBV5-1 and TRBJ2-1; 11 nucleotides line up with TRBD1. V lost 0 bases, J lost 6 bases, and 2 bases stayed unmatched. This CDR3 is built from 15 residues. Germline V gene sequence: CDR1 SGHRS, CDR2 YFSETQ. This CDR3 reads CASSLEGTGGNEQFF. The DNA for the CDR3 is TGCGCCAGCAGCTTGGAGGGGACAGGGGGCAATGAGCAGTTCTTC.

V gene TRBV2 combines with J gene TRBJ1-5; tentative D call: TRBD1 (6 bases). V shed 0 bases and J shed 6 bases, with 12 bases lying between them. There are 15 residues in the CDR3. Germline-derived CDR1 and CDR2 are SNHLY and FYNNEI. The CDR3 bases are TGTGCCAGCAGTGAAGCCTCGGACAGACGTCAGCCCCAGCATTTT. The encoded protein is CASSEASDRRQPQHF.

CDR3 sequence: CASSPPGQVYEQYF. The CDR3 DNA reads TGTGCCAGCAGCCCCCCGGGACAAGTCTACGAGCAGTACTTC. J is TRBJ2-7 and V is TRBV28; possibly TRBD1 for D (6 bases). The CDR3 totals 14 residues. The V and J ends lost 6 bases and 3 bases respectively, with 15 bases between them. The germline V gene encodes CDR1 MDHEN and CDR2 SYDVKM.

J is TRBJ1-1 and V is TRBV13; TRBD1 is a possible D gene (5 bases). Germline lookup yields CDR1 PRHDT and CDR2 FYEKMQ (reference sequence). V lost 1 base to trimming and J lost 0 bases, with 9 bases between them. The CDR3 covers 15 residues. The CDR3 region has the DNA TGTGCCAGCAGCTTAGATAGGGGTTTGAACACTGAAGCTTTCTTT. Its protein product is CASSLDRGLNTEAFF.

This clone was counted a single time. The chain has TRBV4-1 and TRBJ2-3; D call uncertain. V lost 0 bases, J lost 9 bases, and 4 bases lay in between. Germline loops: CDR1 MGHRA, CDR2 YSYEKL. The CDR3 has 11 residues. The CDR3 protein is CASSQDQTQYF. The CDR3 region has the DNA TGCGCCAGCAGCCAAGATCAGACGCAGTATTTT.

The chain employs TRBV27 and TRBJ1-6, with 7 bases aligning to TRBD1. Germline V CDR1 and CDR2: MNHEY, SMNVEV (reference sequence). The V and J ends lost 3 bases and 8 bases, in that order; junction bases with no gene match: 4. The CDR3 runs to 14 residues. This CDR3 reads CASSFRDRYSPLHF. DNA for the CDR3: TGTGCCAGCAGTTTCCGGGACAGATATTCACCCCTCCACTTT.

The gene calls are TRBV5-1 and TRBJ1-6; a possible D gene is TRBD1 (5 bases). The V and J ends lost 4 bases and 9 bases respectively, with 17 bases between them. CDR3 length: 15 residues. Germline CDR1 SGHRS, CDR2 YFSETQ. The CDR3 loop reads CASSPSGQGTSPLHF. CDR3 in DNA: TGCGCCAGCAGCCCGTCAGGGCAGGGTACTTCACCCCTCCACTTT.

The sample holds one count of this clone. This rearrangement joins TRBV9 to TRBJ1-4; D unresolved. This CDR3 region has 13 residues. CDR1 is SGDLS, CDR2 YYNGEE, per germline. V gave up 0 bases and J gave up 8 bases, with 8 bases separating them. This chain's CDR3 is CASSVGGGEKLFF. CDR3 DNA sequence: TGTGCCAGCAGCGTAGGCGGAGGCGAAAAACTGTTTTTT.

DNA of the CDR3: TGTGCCAGCAGCTGGACAGGGGGGGGTACGCAGTATTTT. It codes for CASSWTGGGTQYF. This chain connects TRBV7-6 to TRBJ2-3, with TRBD1 identical over 10 bases. In germline, CDR1 is SGHVS, CDR2 FNYEAQ. The CDR3 sequence is 13 residues long. V was clipped by 4 bases and J by 8 bases; unmatched bases: 3.

The chain links TRBV5-6 to TRBJ2-1; 8 positions match TRBD2. Unmatched junction bases numbered 5, after V lost 0 bases and J lost 6 bases. CDR1 and CDR2 from the germline V gene are SGHDT and YYEEEE. The CDR3 runs 15 residues. CDR3 sequence: CASSLVAGGLNEQFF. DNA of the CDR3: TGTGCCAGCAGCTTGGTTGCGGGGGGCCTCAATGAGCAGTTCTTC.

The rearrangement links TRBV29-1 to TRBJ2-1, with D perhaps TRBD1 (6 bases). V lost 4 bases, J lost 4 bases, and 11 bases lay in between. Germline CDR1 and CDR2: SQVTM and ANQGSEA. There are 13 residues in the CDR3. CDR3: CSVVTGDYNEQFF. CDR3 in DNA: TGCAGCGTTGTGACAGGAGATTACAATGAGCAGTTCTTC.

The chain has TRBV27 and TRBJ1-1, with D possibly TRBD1 on 6 matching bases. V gave up 1 base and J gave up 2 bases, with 8 bases separating them. Germline CDR1 MNHEY, CDR2 SMNVEV (reference sequence). There are 14 residues in the CDR3. CDR3 DNA: TGTGCCAGCAGTTTATGGGGGCCCAACACTGAAGCTTTCTTT. It translates to CASSLWGPNTEAFF.

CDR3 region: CAIRAATSGGYNEQFF. CDR3 nucleotide sequence: TGTGCCATCAGGGCCGCTACTAGCGGGGGCTACAATGAGCAGTTCTTC. This sequence joins TRBV10-3 and TRBJ2-1, with TRBD2 matching over 11 bases. J lost 3 bases, V lost 6 bases, and 7 bases had no gene match. The CDR3 length is 16 residues. The germline gives CDR1 ENHRY, CDR2 SYGVKD.

The V gene is TRBV12-2, the J gene TRBJ2-7; the D call of TRBD2 is as the table states it, not checked on the DNA. TRBV12-2 is a known pseudogene. The CDR3 is made up of 13 amino acids. CDR3 in DNA: TGTGCAAGTCGCCCCCGTCGGGTGGACGAGCAGTACTTC. Its protein product is CASRPRRVDEQYF.

The CDR3 region is CASSLGGRNTGELFF. CDR3 in DNA: TGTGCCAGCAGCTTAGGCGGGAGGAACACCGGGGAGCTGTTTTTT. V usage is TRBV13 and J usage is TRBJ2-2; D may be TRBD2 (6 bases). The CDR3 runs to 15 residues. The V gene lost 0 bases and the J gene lost 1 base, with 6 bases spanning the gap. Germline assignment: CDR1 PRHDT and CDR2 FYEKMQ (reference sequence).

The rearrangement uses TRBV7-9 and TRBJ1-4, with 7 bases identical to TRBD1. V trimming: 3 bases; J trimming: 5 bases; junction bases outside the gene matches: 12. CDR3 length: 17 amino acids. The germline gives CDR1 SEHNR, CDR2 FQNEAQ (reference sequence). In nucleotides, the CDR3 is TGTGCCAGCAGCTTTCGCGGAGGGGGCCGGTGGAATGAAAAACTGTTTTTT. This encodes CASSFRGGGRWNEKLFF.

The V and J genes are TRBV9 and TRBJ1-1, with D hard to call. Trimming removed 3 bases at V and 1 base at J, with 7 bases between. There are 13 residues in the CDR3. Germline loops: CDR1 SGDLS, CDR2 YYNGEE. CDR3 in DNA: TGTGCCAGCAGCGAATCAGGGAACACTGAAGCTTTCTTT. This codes for CASSESGNTEAFF.

This clone was observed a handful of times. This sequence joins TRBV4-2 and TRBJ2-3; D perhaps matches TRBD2 (5 bases). V was trimmed by 3 bases and J by 1 base, leaving 14 bases between them. This CDR3 contains 16 residues. Per the germline V gene, CDR1 is LGHNA and CDR2 is YNFKEQ. CDR3 sequence: CASSHPRSGRTDTQYF. The CDR3, as DNA: TGTGCCAGCAGCCACCCCAGGAGCGGCCGCACAGATACGCAGTATTTT.

The rearrangement joins TRBV5-1 to TRBJ2-1; 13 bases are a match to TRBD2. The CDR3 sequence is 16 residues long. CDR1 SGHRS and CDR2 YFSETQ come from the germline V gene. The trim removed 5 bases at V and 6 bases at J, leaving 8 bases unmatched. The CDR3, as DNA: TGCGCCAGCAGTACTAGCGGGGGGGCCCGATCCAATGAGCAGTTCTTC. Translated, it gives CASSTSGGARSNEQFF. Complete variable domain (other parts from reference TRBV5-1 and TRBJ2-1): KAGVTQTPRYLIKTRGQQVTLSCSPISGHRSVSWYQQTPGQGLQFLFEYFSETQRNKGNFPGRFSGRQFSNSRSEMNVSTLELGDSALYLCASSTSGGARSNEQFFGPGTRLTVL.

This clone was recorded once. V is TRBV13 and J is TRBJ2-5; 9 nucleotides align to TRBD2. V lost 5 bases and J lost 4; bases outside the gene matches: 8. The V gene's germline CDR1 is PRHDT and CDR2 FYEKMQ (reference sequence). CDR3 length equals 15 residues. The CDR3 region has the DNA TGTGCCAGCAGCCAGGGGACTAGCTTGGGAGAGACCCAGTACTTC. As protein: CASSQGTSLGETQYF.

In its sample, this clone was seen once. This chain uses TRBV19 with TRBJ1-1; no clear D gene. Germline CDR1 reads LNHDA; CDR2 reads SQIVND (reference sequence). Trimming pared 3 bases from V and 3 bases from J, leaving 8 bases between. The CDR3 consists of 13 residues. The DNA of the CDR3 is TGTGCCAGTAGTATCCAGAGGGACACTGAAGCTTTCTTT. It encodes CASSIQRDTEAFF. The whole variable domain, filled in from reference TRBV19 and TRBJ1-1, reads DGGITQSPKYLFRKEGQNVTLSCEQNLNHDAMYWYRQDPGQGLRLIYYSQIVNDFQKGDIAEGYSVSREKKESFPLTVTSAQKNPTAFYLCASSIQRDTEAFFGQGTRLTVV.